The source of this TCR beta chain is a study of identical twins. Study-wide results and caveats: For out-of-frame beta sequences, excess twin sharing was weaker. Sequences that were out-of-frame, alpha and twin-shared displayed an excess of low generation probability.

With regard to this clonotype: Antigen specificity is unknown.

Germline V gene lookup returns CDR1 SGHRS and CDR2 YFSETQ. The CDR3 runs to 14 residues. V was trimmed by 4 bases and J by 6 bases, leaving 13 bases between them. In TCRdb, the 5' RACE reads were re-called with MiXCR into one record per CDR3 protein. This sample has 350,000 or so distinct CDR3 sequences, with around 9% found just once. The sample comprised naive T cells sorted from blood. The J gene is TRBJ2-2, the V gene TRBV5-1; tentatively, D is TRBD2 (5 bases). The source of this sequence is a woman aged 45-65 years in good health. CDR3 nucleotide sequence: TGCGCCAGCAGCCTCTCCGGGGTCCCCGGGGAGCTGTTTTTT. Protein sequence: CASSLSGVPGELFF.